This T cell receptor beta chain was identified during a study of blood T cells in healthy people across ages. This clonotype appeared many times. Germline and junction disagree at one end, which may indicate a read error. Germline V gene sequence: CDR1 SSHAT, CDR2 FNYEAQ (reference sequence). The CDR3 contains 14 residues. Sample-barcoded 5' priming and a J-beta primer mix drove a second PCR of about 6 to 11 cycles. TCRdb called the 5' RACE reads again in MiXCR, with one record for every CDR3 protein. In the table there are 630,000 or so distinct CDR3 sequences, 25% to 30% of which are singletons. This TCR was recovered from a woman of 80 years or more in good health. The rearrangement uses TRBV7-7 and TRBJ2-3; TRBD2 matches at 7 bases. The sequencing input was blood. This chain's CDR3 is CASSFGLGVDTQYF. Here the CDR3 DNA reads TGTGCTAGCAGCTTTGGACTAGGGGTAGATACGCAGTATTTT.